One T cell receptor (beta chain) is described in this entry. The target antigen is unknown. This specimen belongs to a study of T-cell reconstitution after alpha-beta-depleted transplantation in children. Findings of the study overall: Some patients' high day-60 TCRbeta diversity was attributed to recipient cells surviving conditioning. One year after transplant, T-cell counts and diversity came mostly from newly produced T cells.

Unique molecular identifiers were built into the TCRbeta library. TCRdb ran MiXCR on the PCR reads and lists one entry per CDR3 protein. Seen here are approximately 47,000 distinct CDR3 sequences, roughly 50% observed once, and the top ten hold 30% to 40%. The germline CDR1 and CDR2 sequences are MDHEN and SYDVKM. The CDR3 loop spans 16 amino acids. Losses at the gene ends were 1 base for V and 1 base for J; bases not matched to a gene: 6. V usage is TRBV28 and J usage is TRBJ2-7, with TRBD1 matching over 8 bases. Sequences were derived from peripheral blood, sampled before TCRalphabeta/CD19-depleted stem cell transplant. This TCR was recovered from a boy under two years old with SCID, due to receive a stem cell transplant. The CDR3 bases are TGTGCCAGCAGTTTATTCAGGACAGGGATATCCTACGAGCAGTACTTC. Translated: CASSLFRTGISYEQYF.